Listed below are T cell receptor beta chains from one sample, sequenced in a study of blood T cell repertoires in COVID-19. Produced via immunoSEQ multiplex PCR; TCRdb's table is partial and in-frame only. The sample lists under 200,000 clones, 80% to 85% occurring once. Source material: peripheral blood. The receptors were gathered from a human donor with acute or convalescent COVID-19. The donor label of this sample is uncertain. The CDR3 runs from the conserved cysteine through the conserved F or W. D genes are given only for firm matches. Expanded clones are given a class, and other clones once, few, many or no size at all.

clone_size j_call v_call d_call cdr3_nt cdr3_aa
- TRBJ2-7 TRBV27 TRBD2 TGTGCCGGCGGGAGGGGGCAGAGCTCCTACGAGCAGTACTTC CAGGRGQSSYEQYF
- TRBJ2-6 TRBV28 - TGTGCCAGCAGGAGACAGGCTGGGGCCAACGTCCTGACTTTC CASRRQAGANVLTF
- TRBJ2-7 TRBV5-1 TRBD1 TGCGCCAGCAGCTTAGAAGGGGGCCTCTACGAGCAGTACTTC CASSLEGGLYEQYF
- TRBJ2-7 TRBV18 TRBD1 TGTGCCAGCTCACCTGGACAGGGACCGTCTTACGAGCAGTACTTC CASSPGQGPSYEQYF
- TRBJ2-4 TRBV19 TRBD1 TGTGCCACCACAGCCGGGACAGGGGCCGCCAAAAACATTCAGTACTTC CATTAGTGAAKNIQYF
- TRBJ1-2 TRBV30 - TGTGCCTGGAGTGAACCCCCCAGGGGAGTCTATGGCTACACCTTC CAWSEPPRGVYGYTF
- TRBJ1-1 TRBV5-1 TRBD1 TGCGCCAGCAGCCCAACAGGGGACACTGAAGCTTTCTTT CASSPTGDTEAFF
once TRBJ2-7 TRBV6-1 TRBD2 TGTGCCAGCAGTGAAGCCTCCGGCGCGGGAGGGAAAAAGTACTTC CASSEASGAGGKKYF
- TRBJ1-1 TRBV19 - TGTGCCAGTAGATTGACGGAAGGGGGAAACACTGAAGCTTTCTTT CASRLTEGGNTEAFF
- TRBJ2-1 TRBV7-2 TRBD2 TGTGCCAGCAGGCCGGGACTAGCGGGGGGGCAGAGTGAGCAGTTCTTC CASRPGLAGGQSEQFF
- TRBJ2-5 TRBV12-3/TRBV12-4 - TGTGCCAGCAGTTTAAGCGGGGAGACCCAGTACTTC CASSLSGETQYF
once TRBJ2-1 TRBV7-3 - TGTGCCAGCAGCTTAGACTCCACGACCTCCTACAATGAGCAGTTCTTC CASSLDSTTSYNEQFF
- TRBJ2-7 TRBV11-1 TRBD1 TGTGCCAGCAGCCGGTTACAGGGGTCCTACGAGCAGTACTTC CASSRLQGSYEQYF
- TRBJ1-1 TRBV2 - TGTGCCAGCAAAAGCCAGGGTAGGGACACTGAAGCTTTCTTT CASKSQGRDTEAFF
- TRBJ2-1 TRBV25-1 - TGTGCCAGCAGTGAGCAGGTAGCGGCCAATGAGCAGTTCTTC CASSEQVAANEQFF
few TRBJ1-4 TRBV30 - TGTGCCTGGAGTAAAGCCAGGGTCACTAATGAAAAACTGTTTTTT CAWSKARVTNEKLFF
- TRBJ1-3 TRBV7-2 - TGTGCCAGCAGCTTAGCGGGGACAACCTCTGGAAACACCATATATTTT CASSLAGTTSGNTIYF
- TRBJ1-1 TRBV30 TRBD1 TGTGCCTGGAGTTCCGGGACAGGGAATGTTTTCTTT CAWSSGTGNVFF
- TRBJ2-3 TRBV7-8 TRBD1 TGTGCCAGCAGCCGAGGACAGGCCACAGATACGCAGTATTTT CASSRGQATDTQYF
- TRBJ2-2 TRBV6-5 TRBD2 TGTGCCAGCAGTTCCCGACTAGCGGGAGGTTCCGGGGAGCTGTTTTTT CASSSRLAGGSGELFF
- TRBJ1-1 TRBV5-1 - TGCGCCAGCAGGACTGGACAGCCGAAGGGTGAAGCTTTCTTT CASRTGQPKGEAFF
- TRBJ1-2 TRBV6-1 - TGTGCCAGCAGTGAATCGGGGGGCGCAATTGGCTACACCTTC CASSESGGAIGYTF
- TRBJ2-1 TRBV3-1/TRBV3-2 TRBD2 TGTGCCAGCAGCCAAGATGCGGGACTAGCGGACCACAATGAGCAGTTCTTC CASSQDAGLADHNEQFF
- TRBJ2-3 TRBV19 TRBD2 TGTGCCAGTAGTCGCCCGCGGGGACTAGCGAGCACAGATACGCAGTATTTT CASSRPRGLASTDTQYF
- TRBJ1-1 TRBV30 - TGTGCCTGGAGTGTTTCCGCTGAAGCTTTCTTT CAWSVSAEAFF